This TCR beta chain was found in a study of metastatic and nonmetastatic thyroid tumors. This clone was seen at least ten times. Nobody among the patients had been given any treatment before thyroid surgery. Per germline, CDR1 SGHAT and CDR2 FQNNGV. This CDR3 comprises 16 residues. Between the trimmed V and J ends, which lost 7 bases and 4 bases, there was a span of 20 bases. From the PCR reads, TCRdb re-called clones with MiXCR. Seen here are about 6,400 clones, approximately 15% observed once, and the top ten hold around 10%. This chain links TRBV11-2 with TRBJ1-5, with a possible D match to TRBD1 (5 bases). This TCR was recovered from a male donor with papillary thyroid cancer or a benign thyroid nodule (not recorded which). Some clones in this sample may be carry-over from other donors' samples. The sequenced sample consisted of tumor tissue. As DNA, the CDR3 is TGTGCCAGCACCACAGACGCAGAGGGGTTAAATCAGCCCCAGCATTTT. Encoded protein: CASTTDAEGLNQPQHF.